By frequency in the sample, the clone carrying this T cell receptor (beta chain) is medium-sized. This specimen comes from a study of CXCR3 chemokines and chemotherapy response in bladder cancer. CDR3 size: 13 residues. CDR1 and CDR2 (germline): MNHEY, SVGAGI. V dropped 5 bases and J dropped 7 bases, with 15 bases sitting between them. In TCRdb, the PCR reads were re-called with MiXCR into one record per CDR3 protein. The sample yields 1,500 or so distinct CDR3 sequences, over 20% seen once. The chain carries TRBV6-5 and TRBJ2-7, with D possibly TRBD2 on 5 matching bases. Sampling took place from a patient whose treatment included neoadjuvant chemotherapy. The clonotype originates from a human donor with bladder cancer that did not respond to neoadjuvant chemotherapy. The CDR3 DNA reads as TGTGCCAGCAGTGCGGGTCTACGTGGGGAGCAGTACTTC. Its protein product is CASSAGLRGEQYF.